The rows below give T cell receptor beta chains drawn from one sample of a study of blood T cell repertoires in COVID-19. Data came from immunoSEQ multiplex PCR; TCRdb stores just in-frame clones and leaves some out. Here the sample spans 70,000 or so clones, approximately 90% being singletons. Sequencing input: peripheral blood. These receptor sequences come from a woman aged 45-60 years with acute or convalescent COVID-19. Each CDR3 is given with its conserved first and last residue. The D gene is left open where the match is weak. Rows give clone size only sometimes, using once, few, many, or a class for an expanded clone.

-,TRBJ1-1,TRBV5-5,-,CASSWQGTVNTEAFF,TGTGCCAGCAGCTGGCAGGGGACCGTGAACACTGAAGCTTTCTTT
TRBD2,TRBJ2-2,TRBV9,once,CASSSAGGGTGELFF,TGTGCCAGCAGCTCGGCGGGGGGGGGCACCGGGGAGCTGTTTTTT
-,TRBJ2-2,TRBV2,-,CASSGGHRGGELFF,TGTGCCAGCAGTGGGGGGCATCGGGGCGGGGAGCTGTTTTTT
-,TRBJ2-2,TRBV5-1,-,CASSQDANTGELFF,TGCGCCAGCAGTCAGGATGCCAACACCGGGGAGCTGTTTTTT
TRBD2,TRBJ2-1,TRBV10-3,-,CAISDRGGTYEQFF,TGTGCCATCAGTGATCGGGGAGGGACGTATGAGCAGTTCTTC
TRBD2,TRBJ2-5,TRBV4-1,-,CASSPGTSGQETQYF,TGCGCCAGCAGCCCCGGGACTAGCGGGCAAGAGACCCAGTACTTC
-,TRBJ1-3,TRBV4-2,-,CASSHSEKGRGEGNTIYF,TGTGCCAGCAGCCACTCAGAGAAAGGCAGGGGTGAGGGAAACACCATATATTTT
-,TRBJ2-2,TRBV6-1,once,CASSEGRGLTGELFF,TGTGCCAGCAGTGAAGGGCGGGGATTGACCGGGGAGCTGTTTTTT
-,TRBJ2-1,TRBV6-6,once,CASSYGGGSSYNEQFF,TGTGCCAGCAGTTACGGGGGAGGTAGCTCCTACAATGAGCAGTTCTTC
-,TRBJ1-5,TRBV12-3/TRBV12-4,once,CASSVGLNQPQHF,TGTGCCAGCAGCGTCGGACTAAATCAGCCCCAGCATTTT
-,TRBJ2-2,TRBV7-9,-,CASNADGGELFF,TGTGCCAGCAACGCGGATGGCGGGGAGCTGTTTTTT
-,TRBJ2-7,TRBV6-1,-,CASSEVKLSSYEQYF,TGTGCCAGCAGTGAAGTGAAGCTTAGCTCCTACGAGCAGTACTTC
-,TRBJ1-1,TRBV28,-,CASSPTGTYYSEAFF,TGTGCCAGCAGTCCCACCGGGACTTATTATTCTGAAGCTTTCTTT
-,TRBJ1-1,TRBV2,-,CASATNRVGTEAFF,TGTGCCAGCGCTACTAACAGGGTAGGCACTGAAGCTTTCTTT
-,TRBJ2-3,TRBV27,-,CASSLPPFQYF,TGTGCCAGCAGTTTACCCCCCTTTCAGTATTTT
TRBD2,TRBJ2-7,TRBV19,-,CASSRSMGSGTYEQYF,TGTGCCAGTAGCAGAAGTATGGGGAGCGGGACGTACGAGCAGTACTTC
-,TRBJ2-7,TRBV27,once,CASGQGMVYEQYF,TGTGCCAGCGGGCAGGGGATGGTCTACGAGCAGTACTTC
-,TRBJ1-1,TRBV9,-,CASSVDGQGDTEAFF,TGTGCCAGCAGCGTAGACGGTCAGGGTGACACTGAAGCTTTCTTT
-,TRBJ2-5,TRBV9,-,CASSVDGRSETQYF,TGTGCCAGCAGCGTAGATGGGAGATCGGAGACCCAGTACTTC
-,TRBJ1-1,TRBV7-8,-,CASSSGRNTEAFF,TGTGCCAGCAGCTCGGGGAGGAACACTGAAGCTTTCTTT
-,TRBJ1-5,TRBV19,-,CASSTYGGFSNQPQHF,TGTGCCAGTAGTACCTACGGGGGTTTTAGCAATCAGCCCCAGCATTTT
TRBD1,TRBJ1-3,TRBV28,-,CASSSPGQGNGNTIYF,TGTGCCAGCAGTAGTCCGGGACAGGGGAACGGAAACACCATATATTTT